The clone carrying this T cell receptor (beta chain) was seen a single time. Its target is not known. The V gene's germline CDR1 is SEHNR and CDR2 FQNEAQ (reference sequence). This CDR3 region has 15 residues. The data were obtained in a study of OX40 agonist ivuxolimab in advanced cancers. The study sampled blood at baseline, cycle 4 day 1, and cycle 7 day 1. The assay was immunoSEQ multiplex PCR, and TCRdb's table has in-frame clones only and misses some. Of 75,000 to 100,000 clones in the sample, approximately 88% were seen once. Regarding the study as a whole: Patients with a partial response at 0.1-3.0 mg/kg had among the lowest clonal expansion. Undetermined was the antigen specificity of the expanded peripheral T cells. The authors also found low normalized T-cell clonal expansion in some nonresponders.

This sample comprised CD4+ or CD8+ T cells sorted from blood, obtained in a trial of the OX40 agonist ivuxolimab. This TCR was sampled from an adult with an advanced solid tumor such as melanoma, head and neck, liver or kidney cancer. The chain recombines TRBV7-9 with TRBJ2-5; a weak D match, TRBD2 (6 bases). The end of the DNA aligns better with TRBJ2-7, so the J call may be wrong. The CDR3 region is CASSLVGGPNYEQYF. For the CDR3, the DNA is TGTGCCAGCAGCTTAGTTGGAGGGCCCAACTACGAGCAGTACTTC.